The 3 T cell receptor beta chains listed next were all sequenced from one sample in a study of blood T cell repertoires in COVID-19. Method: immunoSEQ multiplex PCR; TCRdb's copy keeps in-frame clones and lacks some. The table lists a few hundred thousand clones, approximately 87% of them singletons, with about 6% in the top ten. Sample: peripheral blood. The receptors were gathered from a man in his 60s who had recovered from COVID-19.

The rearrangement links TRBV6-6 to TRBJ1-2; 7 positions agree with TRBD1. Germline V gene sequence: CDR1 MNHNY, CDR2 SVGAGI (reference sequence). The ends lost 7 bases at V and 4 bases at J; junction bases unmatched: 9. The CDR3 totals 14 residues. CDR3 sequence (DNA): TGTGCCAGCACCGAACAGGGGCCACTCTATGGCTACACCTTC. As protein: CASTEQGPLYGYTF.

This rearrangement joins TRBV20-1 to TRBJ2-5; D might be TRBD1 (6 bases). From germline, CDR1 is DFQATT and CDR2 SNEGSKA (reference sequence). V was shortened by 4 bases and J by 4 bases, with 7 bases between the two germline ends. The CDR3 extends over 11 amino acids. CDR3 coding DNA: TGCAGTGCTAAGACAGGAGAGACCCAGTACTTC. It translates to CSAKTGETQYF.

The chain uses TRBV28 and TRBJ2-3, with unresolved D. Trimming cost V 7 bases and J 2 bases, with 10 bases left between them. Germline V gene lookup returns CDR1 MDHEN and CDR2 SYDVKM. The CDR3 contains 13 residues. In DNA form, the CDR3 reads TGTGCCAGCATTCCTTTAATCACAGATACGCAGTATTTT. It yields the protein CASIPLITDTQYF.